These 14 T cell receptor beta chains were all obtained from the same sample, sequenced in a study of blood T cell repertoires in COVID-19. Method: immunoSEQ multiplex PCR; TCRdb's copy keeps in-frame clones and lacks some. The data contain 100,000 to 150,000 clones, around 80% of them singletons. The sequencing input was peripheral blood. The receptor source for this set is a man in his sixties with active or convalescent COVID-19.

The chain joins TRBV29-1 to TRBJ1-2; possibly TRBD1 for D (5 bases). This CDR3 is built from 15 residues. The V gene's germline CDR1 is SQVTM and CDR2 ANQGSEA. Trimming shortened V by 2 bases and J by 6 bases, and 19 bases separated the two germline ends. The CDR3 loop is CSVESVGGVQHGYTF. CDR3 nucleotide sequence: TGCAGCGTTGAATCGGTGGGGGGGGTTCAGCATGGCTACACCTTC.

The chain links TRBV19 to TRBJ2-2; tentatively, D is TRBD2 (5 bases). This CDR3 is built from 13 residues. Trimming cost V 7 bases and J 7 bases, with 13 bases left between them. Germline V gene sequence: CDR1 LNHDA, CDR2 SQIVND (reference sequence). The CDR3 bases are TGTGCCAGTACCACTTTGGCGGGCGGGGAGCTGTTTTTT. Its protein is CASTTLAGGELFF.

The chain employs TRBV27 and TRBJ1-2, with D unclear. The CDR3 contains 11 residues. V was shortened by 6 bases and J by 3 bases, with 5 bases between the two germline ends. Germline V lookup: CDR1 MNHEY, CDR2 SMNVEV (reference sequence). This chain's CDR3 is CASRSDYGYTF. CDR3 in DNA: TGTGCCAGCAGGTCGGACTATGGCTACACCTTC.

This clone has a handful of counts. This sequence joins TRBV7-9 and TRBJ2-7; D is ambiguous. CDR1 and CDR2 from the germline V gene are SEHNR and FQNEAQ (reference sequence). V was clipped by 0 bases and J by 0 bases, with 15 bases between them. This CDR3 is 17 amino acids long. The CDR3 sequence: CASSLASVGGSSYEQYF. The CDR3 region has the DNA TGTGCCAGCAGCTTAGCCTCCGTTGGCGGTAGCTCCTACGAGCAGTACTTC.

In its sample, this clone was seen once. This chain uses TRBV5-6 with TRBJ2-3; TRBD2 is a possible D gene (5 bases). Germline V gene lookup returns CDR1 SGHDT and CDR2 YYEEEE. CDR3 length: 13 residues. Trimming took off 7 bases at V and 1 base at J, with 10 bases between the two ends. CDR3: CASEGLGTDTQYF. Written as DNA, the CDR3 is TGTGCCAGCGAGGGCTTGGGCACAGATACGCAGTATTTT.

The chain joins TRBV24-1 to TRBJ1-1; TRBD1 might be the D (6 bases). The CDR3 runs 15 residues. In germline, CDR1 is KGHDR, CDR2 SFDVKD. V lost 3 bases and J lost 3, with 13 bases in between. The CDR3 spells CATSDPGRGDTEAFF. The CDR3 nucleotides are TGTGCCACCAGTGATCCAGGGAGGGGGGACACTGAAGCTTTCTTT.

This clone was seen once. In DNA, the CDR3 is TGTGCCAGCAGCTTAGTGACGACAGGGGTCTCTGGAAACACCATATATTTT. It encodes CASSLVTTGVSGNTIYF. The chain recombines TRBV7-9 with TRBJ1-3; 8 nucleotides line up with TRBD1. V was pared by 1 base and J by 0 bases, with 5 bases of the junction left unmatched. Germline CDR1 reads SEHNR; CDR2 reads FQNEAQ (reference sequence). There are 17 residues in the CDR3.

V is TRBV6-5 and J is TRBJ1-2; D might be TRBD1 (5 bases). The V end was cut by 4 bases, the J end by 5 bases, with 20 bases between. This CDR3 spans 16 amino acids. Germline values: CDR1 MNHEY, CDR2 SVGAGI. The CDR3 here is CASSSPRVERGYGYTF. For the CDR3, the DNA is TGTGCCAGCAGTTCCCCCCGGGTCGAAAGGGGATATGGCTACACCTTC.

The rearrangement joins TRBV28 to TRBJ2-7; tentatively, D is TRBD1 (6 bases). V was clipped by 6 bases and J by 0 bases, with 12 bases between them. The germline V gene has CDR1 MDHEN and CDR2 SYDVKM. CDR3 length: 14 amino acids. The CDR3 sequence: CASSIQGLSYEQYF. In nucleotides, the CDR3 is TGTGCCAGCAGCATTCAGGGGCTCTCCTACGAGCAGTACTTC.

This chain connects TRBV4-2 to TRBJ1-2; possible D gene TRBD1, 6 bases. CDR1 LGHNA and CDR2 YNFKEQ come from the germline V gene. The V gene lost 4 bases and the J gene lost 2 bases, with 14 bases spanning the gap. The CDR3 runs 15 residues. The CDR3 reads CASSRGGGWNYGYTF. The CDR3 nucleotides read TGTGCCAGCAGCCGAGGGGGGGGCTGGAACTATGGCTACACCTTC.

This sequence joins TRBV19 and TRBJ1-4, with 9 bases identical to TRBD1. Germline V gene lookup returns CDR1 LNHDA and CDR2 SQIVND (reference sequence). The CDR3 length is 15 residues. J lost 0 bases, V lost 6 bases, and 2 bases had no gene match. The CDR3 coding sequence is TGTGCCAGTAGGGGACAGGGAACAACTAATGAAAAACTGTTTTTT. It encodes CASRGQGTTNEKLFF.

This chain connects TRBV7-2 to TRBJ1-3; D is unresolved. V was trimmed by 5 bases and J by 3 bases, leaving 11 bases between them. Germline CDR1 is SGHTA and CDR2 is FQGNSA. The CDR3 sequence is 14 residues long. CDR3 sequence reads: CASSPLGLGNTIYF. The CDR3 coding sequence is TGTGCCAGCAGCCCATTGGGCCTTGGAAACACCATATATTTT.

This rearrangement joins TRBV7-9 to TRBJ2-2; D is perhaps TRBD2 (5 bases). Trimming left V 6 bases short and J 6 bases short, with 23 bases between. The CDR3 consists of 17 residues. Germline CDR1 SEHNR, CDR2 FQNEAQ (reference sequence). The CDR3 reads CASSSARGPRRPGELFF. CDR3 DNA sequence: TGTGCCAGCAGTTCAGCGAGAGGACCCCGGAGGCCCGGGGAGCTGTTTTTT.

This clone is a singleton in its sample. The chain uses TRBV6-4 and TRBJ2-2, with TRBD1 identical over 8 bases. After removal of 3 bases from V and 4 bases from J, the junction contained 1 base not matched to a gene. The CDR3 contains 14 residues. Looked up from germline, CDR1 is MRHNA and CDR2 is SNTAGT. The CDR3 spells CASSEQGGTGELFF. The CDR3 coding sequence is TGTGCCAGCAGTGAACAGGGGGGCACCGGGGAGCTGTTTTTT.